This record looks at one TCR beta chain sequence and its context. This clonotype was seen a handful of times. Its cognate antigen has yet to be identified. Base qualities are not provided; no much larger clone lies one nucleotide away. These data originate in a study of T-cell reconstitution after alpha-beta-depleted transplantation in children (dated by TCRdb to the mid-2010s). Study-wide context: Using TCR repertoire profiling, the study quantitatively followed how T-cell immune reconstitution unfolded in children after TCRalphabeta/CD19-depleted allogeneic hematopoietic cell transplantation.

From its cysteine to its phenylalanine, the CDR3 spans 16 amino acids. The retained sequence is limited to the CDR3, 48 bases, with the frame set at the first base. The germline ends are 14 bases apart after V is trimmed by 6 bases and J by 0 bases. The germline V gene (reference sequence) sets CDR1 to MNHEY and CDR2 to SMNVEV. The sample's treatment or condition, from its label and the paper: allogeneic hematopoietic cell transplantation with graft depleted of TCRalphabeta T cells and CD19 B cells. Transplant recipients were children who received TCRalphabeta/CD19-depleted allogeneic hematopoietic cell grafts. Beyond this particular receptor, the publication reports: In some patients, the high TCRbeta diversity seen at day 60 was put down to recipient T cells and intrathymic progenitors that had survived conditioning. The apparently early alphabetaT-cell count recovery about two months after transplant was reportedly dependent on only several hundred rapidly expanded clones derived from non-depleted graft cells. Over subsequent months, a decline in hyperexpanded clone frequencies was noted, and after one year, T-cell counts and TCRbeta diversity were mostly ascribed to newly produced T cells.

Receptor amplification or capture employed PCR. The instrument given in TCRdb is Illumina HiSeq 2500. To normalize quantification of the TCRbeta repertoire, the TCR libraries were built with molecular barcoding that relied on unique molecular identifiers. The public sequencing data were trimmed at Q25 with fastp and processed into clonotypes with MiXCR by TCRdb, which kept only in-frame beta chains. Under each unique CDR3 protein, matching rows form one entry showing the most common genes and DNA. The table for this sample lists about 200,000 distinct CDR3 sequences; roughly 6.6% of them were counted only once. The ten biggest clones cover 5% to 6.5% of the sample.

This clonotype was sampled from a boy younger than 10 with acute lymphoblastic leukemia, due to receive a stem cell transplant. Here the chain combines TRBV27 and TRBJ1-4; no D gene call is confident. The starting material was PBMCs, obtained before TCRalphabeta/CD19-depleted stem cell transplant. The sequence in DNA is TGTGCCAGCAGCCGCTTTACCAGGTCAACTAATGAAAAACTGTTTTTT. It is translated as CASSRFTRSTNEKLFF.